The subject of this entry is one T cell receptor (beta chain). Its recognized antigen is unknown. One base away there is no much larger clone; base qualities are not given. The method was the immunoSEQ multiplex PCR assay. As for how the authors treated the data: A statistical classification framework was developed to diagnose cytomegalovirus status using the catalog of TCR beta chain sequences. In its TCRdb copy, this immuneACCESS table keeps in-frame sequences only and misses some clones. Where compared with another copy, unresolved V genes explain less than half of these, and the others have no known cause. Clonal size and the V and J genes are those of that table, whereas D and trimming came from the DNA. The table for this sample lists 200,000 to 250,000 clones; roughly 84% of them were counted only once. Approximately 2% of the sample comes from the top ten. V is cut by 7 bases and J by 3 bases, and the space between the germline ends is 19 bases. The CDR1 and CDR2 encoded by the germline V gene are MGHRA and YSYEKL. The CDR3 covers 16 residues, taking in both the cysteine and the phenylalanine. This entry keeps only the CDR3 DNA: 48 bases, framed from base 1.

The data derive from a study of cytomegalovirus exposure and HLA in healthy donors (dated by TCRdb to between 2016 and 2019). Background for the entire study: According to a later analysis, one platform produced both the 110 or so validation repertoires and the roughly 640 repertoires of the first cohort. The study aimed to test whether cataloging public T cell receptors could reveal signatures of past pathogen exposure. The study combined high-throughput TCR immunosequencing, statistical association of individual TCRs with disease status, and machine learning to predict cytomegalovirus infection status. In addition to the first cohort of approximately 670 subjects, a separate validation cohort of approximately 110 different subjects was used.

What the authors observed across the whole study: Cytomegalovirus status was reported to be diagnosed by the classifier with high specificity and sensitivity in both the original and validation cohorts. In vitro tests confirmed that a few of the cytomegalovirus-associated TCR beta chains recognize cytomegalovirus antigens. Of the cluster scores, 85% to 95% were above 0 in a later analysis, which found that TCRs clustered in the first cohort also tended to co-occur in the approximately 110 validation repertoires. All 120 repertoires were used to score co-occurrence in the validation cohort in a later analysis, because that analysis had no HLA typing for the cohort. According to the authors, the approach could potentially be generalized to other disease states and immunological phenotypes. Most TCR sequences were observed very rarely across donors, whereas some public TCRs were present in many individuals. In the study, around 160 TCR beta chains were listed as associated with cytomegalovirus.

Separate from the roughly 650-subject first cohort, the validation cohort of 90 to 150 subjects was the group to which the donors belonged. The chain links TRBV4-1 with TRBJ2-1; perhaps TRBD1 is the D gene, with 5 bases matching. The material sequenced was PBMCs. This receptor was obtained from a woman aged 18-30 years in good health and CMV-seropositive. The DNA is TGCGCCAGCACCGCAAGATCAGGGATAGGCTACAATGAGCAGTTCTTC. Translated, it gives CASTARSGIGYNEQFF.